A single sample is the source of the 8 T cell receptor beta chains below, sequenced in a study of CD8 T cells in ankylosing spondylitis (dated by TCRdb to about 2017). Library method: 5' RACE. The reads were generated on an Illumina HiSeq 2500. Using fastp trimming at Q25 and MiXCR clonotype assembly, TCRdb reanalyzed the public sequencing data and kept in-frame beta chains. One record per CDR3 amino acid sequence lists the most common genes and DNA. In all, the sample holds 250,000 to 350,000 distinct CDR3 sequences, and around 20% of those were seen once. Of the sample, around 3.2% falls within the top ten clones. The sequenced sample was blood, either unsorted or a sorted T cell fraction (not recorded which). Source of these receptors: a female donor with ankylosing spondylitis or in good health (not recorded which).

The sample holds a few counts of this clonotype. The rearrangement uses TRBV10-3 and TRBJ2-7; 7 positions agree with TRBD1. In germline, CDR1 is ENHRY, CDR2 SYGVKD. This CDR3 contains 16 residues. The V gene end was trimmed by 10 bases and the J gene end by 3 bases; junction bases not matched to a gene: 18. The CDR3 reads CATRTIQGRDYYEQYF. The CDR3 DNA reads as TGTGCCACGCGTACTATACAGGGGCGCGACTACTACGAGCAGTACTTC.

This clonotype was counted only a few times. This CDR3 reads CASSLRGVGLINEKLFF. Written as DNA, the CDR3 is TGTGCCAGCAGTTTAAGGGGTGTAGGTCTGATAAATGAAAAACTGTTTTTT. The chain couples TRBV12-3 or TRBV12-4 to TRBJ1-4, with a weak D call TRBD1 (5 bases). The CDR3 is 17 residues long. Between the trimmed V and J ends, which lost 2 bases and 5 bases, there was a span of 18 bases.

Many counts were recorded for this clonotype. The chain has TRBV7-2 and TRBJ1-5; TRBD1 agrees at 7 bases. The CDR3 sequence is 15 residues long. Germline-derived CDR1 and CDR2 are SGHTA and FQGNSA. V dropped 1 base and J dropped 6; count of bases not matched to a gene: 6. In DNA, the CDR3 is TGTGCCAGCAGCTTAGAACAGGGGTTCGGTCAGCCCCAGCATTTT. Its protein is CASSLEQGFGQPQHF. The full variable domain, with the rest looked up from reference TRBV7-2 and TRBJ1-5, is GAGVSQSPSNKVTEKGKDVELRCDPISGHTALYWYRQSLGQGLEFLIYFQGNSAPDKSGLPSDRFSAERTGGSVSTLTIQRTQQEDSAVYLCASSLEQGFGQPQHFGDGTRLSIL.

This clonotype was detected ten times or more. CDR3 amino acids: CSARAGLAGASSYEQYF. Here the CDR3 DNA reads TGCAGTGCTAGAGCCGGACTAGCGGGTGCGAGCTCCTACGAGCAGTACTTC. The rearrangement uses TRBV20-1 and TRBJ2-7; TRBD2 matches at 11 bases. From germline, CDR1 is DFQATT and CDR2 SNEGSKA (reference sequence). The CDR3 spans 17 residues. The junction had 8 bases not matched to a gene; V was cut back by 1 base and J by 0 bases.

This clonotype was seen a handful of times. The chain employs TRBV5-5 and TRBJ1-2; 7 bases agree with TRBD1. This CDR3 has 14 amino acids. CDR1 SGHKS and CDR2 YYEKEE come from the germline V gene (reference sequence). The trim removed 4 bases at V and 6 bases at J, leaving 9 bases unmatched. CDR3 protein: CASSRLTGLDGYTF. The DNA of the CDR3 is TGTGCCAGCAGCAGACTGACAGGGCTGGATGGCTACACCTTC.

This sequence joins TRBV29-1 and TRBJ1-2; D may be TRBD1 (6 bases). The CDR3 is 13 residues long. The ends were cut back, 0 bases at V and 8 bases at J, with 13 bases in the middle. Germline CDR1 SQVTM, CDR2 ANQGSEA. CDR3 loop: CSVEDLEGGGYTF. The DNA of the CDR3 is TGCAGCGTTGAAGATCTTGAGGGGGGAGGCTACACCTTC.

This chain joins TRBV9 and TRBJ2-3, with 8 bases matching TRBD1. Trimming cost V 4 bases and J 5 bases; bases outside gene matches: 6. The length of the CDR3 is 14 residues. Germline V gene sequence: CDR1 SGDLS, CDR2 YYNGEE. CDR3 residues: CASSRTGGGDTQYF. The DNA of the CDR3 is TGTGCCAGCAGCCGAACAGGGGGAGGAGATACGCAGTATTTT.

At least ten counts were recorded for this clonotype. The chain uses TRBV20-1 and TRBJ2-5; D perhaps matches TRBD1 (6 bases). The CDR3 has 15 residues. Germline V gene data show CDR1 as DFQATT and CDR2 as SNEGSKA (reference sequence). V gave up 4 bases and J gave up 0 bases, with 15 bases separating them. The CDR3 sequence is CSATPWTEYQETQYF. Here the CDR3 DNA reads TGCAGTGCTACCCCTTGGACAGAGTACCAAGAGACCCAGTACTTC.